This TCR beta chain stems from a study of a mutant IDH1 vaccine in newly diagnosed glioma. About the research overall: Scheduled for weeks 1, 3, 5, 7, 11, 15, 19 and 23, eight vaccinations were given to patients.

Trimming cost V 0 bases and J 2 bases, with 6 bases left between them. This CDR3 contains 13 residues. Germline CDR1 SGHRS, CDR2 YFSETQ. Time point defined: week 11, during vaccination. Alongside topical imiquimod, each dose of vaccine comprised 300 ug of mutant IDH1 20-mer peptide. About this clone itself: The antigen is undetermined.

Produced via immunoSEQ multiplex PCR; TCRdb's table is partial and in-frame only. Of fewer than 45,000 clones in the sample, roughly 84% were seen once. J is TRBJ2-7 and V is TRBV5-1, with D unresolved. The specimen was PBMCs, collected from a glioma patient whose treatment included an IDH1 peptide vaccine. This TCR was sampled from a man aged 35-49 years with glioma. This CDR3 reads CASSLVRTYEQYF. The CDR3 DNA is TGCGCCAGCAGCTTGGTCCGCACCTACGAGCAGTACTTC.